This entry describes one T cell receptor (beta chain). What was sequenced were expressed TCRB transcripts, since all of the isolated RNA had been reverse transcribed. Naive, central memory and regulatory T cell samples produced a mean of approximately 3.5 million reads. Sequencing was performed with immunoSEQ multiplex PCR; in TCRdb, only in-frame clones are kept and a portion is missing. The sample carries 350,000 to 450,000 clones, approximately 13% recorded once. This entry comes from a study of beta chain features in type 1 diabetes. The CDR3 totals 14 residues. V was shortened by 2 bases and J by 1 base, with 6 bases between the two germline ends. Germline values: CDR1 SEHNR, CDR2 FQNEAQ (reference sequence). One heparinised blood draw, averaging about 100 mL, came from each donor. A sort by CD45RO/CCR7/CD25/CD127/CD95/CD27 yielded CD4+ naive, central memory, regulatory and stem cell-like memory cells.

The receptor was isolated from a man younger than 40 in good health. V gene TRBV7-9 combines with J gene TRBJ2-1; no reliable D call. Sequencing was done on a sample of naive CD4+ T cells from blood. CDR3 in amino acids: CASSLTYSYNEQFF. The CDR3 bases are TGTGCCAGCAGCTTAACCTATTCCTACAATGAGCAGTTCTTC.